The 25 T cell receptor beta chains below all came from one sample that was sequenced in a study of early T cells in non-severe SARS-CoV-2 infection. In TCRdb, the 5' RACE reads were re-called with MiXCR into one record per CDR3 protein. The sample lists fewer than 80,000 distinct CDR3 sequences, around 12% occurring once. Sequenced here: whole blood, sampled at baseline. These receptors all stem from an adult who was a healthcare worker with PCR-confirmed SARS-CoV-2 infection or an uninfected control (not recorded which). The donor label of this sample is uncertain.

This clonotype was counted many times. The chain couples TRBV12-3 or TRBV12-4 to TRBJ2-1; possibly TRBD1 or TRBD2 for D (6 bases each). The CDR3 contains 15 residues. The V end was cut by 8 bases, the J end by 1 base, with 15 bases between. The CDR3: CASGGGAISYNEQFF. The CDR3 DNA is TGTGCCAGCGGGGGCGGGGCGATATCCTACAATGAGCAGTTCTTC.

This clonotype was detected many times. J is TRBJ2-2 and V is TRBV5-1; D is unresolved. The CDR3 covers 16 residues. V was clipped by 0 bases and J by 1 base, with 10 bases between them. Per the germline V gene, CDR1 is SGHRS and CDR2 is YFSETQ. The CDR3 nucleotides read TGCGCCAGCAGCTTGGTAGGCGACGGGAACACCGGGGAGCTGTTTTTT. This translates into CASSLVGDGNTGELFF.

This clonotype was recorded at least ten times. The rearrangement joins TRBV18 to TRBJ1-1; 10 nucleotides align to TRBD1. Germline V gene lookup returns CDR1 KGHSH and CDR2 LQKENI. This CDR3 contains 21 residues. Losses at the gene ends were 0 bases for V and 0 bases for J; bases not matched to a gene: 16. The CDR3: CASSPPLLWGQGPPMNTEAFF. The CDR3 DNA reads as TGTGCCAGCTCACCACCCTTATTGTGGGGACAGGGGCCTCCCATGAACACTGAAGCTTTCTTT. The variable domain in full, completed from reference TRBV18 and TRBJ1-1, reads NAGVMQNPRHLVRRRGQEARLRCSPMKGHSHVYWYRQLPEEGLKFMVYLQKENIIDESGMPKERFSAEFPKEGPSILRIQQVVRGDSAAYFCASSPPLLWGQGPPMNTEAFFGQGTRLTVV.

This clonotype occurred many times. The chain uses TRBV19 and TRBJ2-3; 10 bases line up with TRBD2. CDR3 length equals 15 residues. Per the germline V gene, CDR1 is LNHDA and CDR2 is SQIVND (reference sequence). The V gene end was trimmed by 3 bases and the J gene end by 2 bases; junction bases not matched to a gene: 2. As DNA, the CDR3 is TGTGCCAGTAGTATCCTAGCGGGAGACACAGATACGCAGTATTTT. It is translated as CASSILAGDTDTQYF.

This clonotype was seen a single time. The chain couples TRBV20-1 to TRBJ1-4; maybe TRBD1 (6 bases). The V end was cut by 1 base, the J end by 8 bases, with 11 bases between. There are 13 residues in the CDR3. In germline, CDR1 is DFQATT, CDR2 SNEGSKA (reference sequence). The CDR3, as DNA: TGCAGTGCTAGAGGAGGGGGTGGCGAAAAACTGTTTTTT. Translation gives CSARGGGGEKLFF.

The chain is built from TRBV5-1 and TRBJ2-3; D is unresolved. V was shortened by 0 bases and J by 4 bases, with 3 bases between the two germline ends. Germline-derived CDR1 and CDR2 are SGHRS and YFSETQ. The CDR3 has 12 residues. CDR3 bases: TGCGCCAGCAGCTTGGATTCAGATACGCAGTATTTT. This sequence encodes CASSLDSDTQYF.

V usage is TRBV7-3 and J usage is TRBJ1-1; D unclear. Germline CDR1 is SGHTA and CDR2 is FQGTGA. The CDR3 totals 14 residues. The V and J ends lost 2 bases and 4 bases respectively, with 11 bases between them. CDR3 nucleotides: TGTGCCAGCAGCTTAGAGGGTACTAGCACTGAAGCTTTCTTT. This sequence encodes CASSLEGTSTEAFF.

The chain employs TRBV7-8 and TRBJ1-6; the D is unclear. Germline CDR1 SGHVS, CDR2 FQNEAQ. The CDR3 contains 14 residues. V was trimmed by 5 bases and J by 10 bases, leaving 15 bases between them. CDR3 DNA sequence: TGTGCCAGCAGCGCGGCTCTTCTCGGATCACCCCTCCACTTT. Translated, it gives CASSAALLGSPLHF.

This clonotype was detected only a few times. The CDR3 DNA follows: TGTGCCAGCAGTTTGATGGGGGGCTGGTCCTATAATTCACCCCTCCACTTT. It yields the protein CASSLMGGWSYNSPLHF. The chain has TRBV27 and TRBJ1-6; maybe TRBD1 (6 bases). This CDR3 contains 17 residues. Trimming cost V 3 bases and J 1 base, with 13 bases left between them. Germline V gene sequence: CDR1 MNHEY, CDR2 SMNVEV (reference sequence).

The chain combines TRBV12-3 or TRBV12-4 with TRBJ2-7; 13 bases are a match to TRBD2. CDR3 length equals 15 residues. The V segment lost 3 bases and the J segment 3 bases; nucleotides outside the gene matches: 2. CDR3 region: CASSFGLAGVYEQYV. Here the CDR3 DNA reads TGTGCCAGCAGTTTCGGACTAGCGGGGGTCTACGAGCAGTACGTC.

This clonotype appeared a few times. This chain links TRBV3-1 with TRBJ2-1; D is perhaps TRBD1 (6 bases). Trimming pared 0 bases from V and 10 bases from J, leaving 13 bases between. The CDR3 is 14 residues long. The germline V gene has CDR1 LGHDT and CDR2 YNNKEL (reference sequence). DNA for the CDR3: TGTGCCAGCAGCCAAGAACCAGGGGCACACGAGCAGTTCTTC. Amino acids: CASSQEPGAHEQFF.

In this sample, this clonotype turned up a few times. The genes are TRBV12-3 or TRBV12-4 and TRBJ1-4; no clear D gene. The CDR3 loop spans 15 amino acids. Between the trimmed V and J ends, which lost 4 bases and 0 bases, there was a span of 9 bases. CDR3 amino acids: CASSSEPSTNEKLFF. CDR3 sequence (DNA): TGTGCCAGCAGTTCAGAGCCGTCAACTAATGAAAAACTGTTTTTT.

This clonotype was seen at least ten times. The chain is built from TRBV7-8 and TRBJ2-2, with D possibly TRBD2 on 6 matching bases. Deletions cut 5 bases from V and 3 bases from J, with 10 bases between. The CDR3 has 14 residues. Per the germline V gene, CDR1 is SGHVS and CDR2 is FQNEAQ. The CDR3 is CASSPGTYTGELFF. CDR3 in DNA: TGTGCCAGCAGCCCCGGGACTTACACCGGGGAGCTGTTTTTT.

This clonotype occurred a few times. The rearrangement uses TRBV20-1 and TRBJ2-5; 7 bases align to TRBD1. Unmatched junction bases numbered 4, after V lost 1 base and J lost 2 bases. CDR1 and CDR2 (germline): DFQATT, SNEGSKA (reference sequence). This CDR3 spans 14 amino acids. The chain's CDR3 is CSARAGTVQETQYF. The CDR3 DNA reads as TGCAGTGCTAGAGCCGGGACAGTACAAGAGACCCAGTACTTC.

About this clonotype: This CDR3 fails to terminate in the conserved phenylalanine or tryptophan, so it likely reflects a read error. The gene calls are TRBV11-2 and TRBJ1-1; D is unclear. The germline V gene encodes CDR1 SGHAT and CDR2 FQNNGV. The CDR3 runs to 16 residues. Between the trimmed V and J ends, which lost 3 bases and 0 bases, there was a span of 14 bases. The CDR3 DNA reads as TGTGCCAGCAGCTTTGGCACTCCTCGGATGAACACTGAAGCTTTCCTT. This encodes CASSFGTPRMNTEAFL.

The J gene is TRBJ2-2, the V gene TRBV5-4; no reliable D call. CDR3 size: 14 residues. Germline CDR1 and CDR2: SGHNT and YYREEE (reference sequence). V gave up 4 bases and J gave up 1 base, with 8 bases separating them. In DNA, the CDR3 is TGTGCCAGCAGCCCTGCCCGGAACACCGGGGAGCTGTTTTTT. It encodes CASSPARNTGELFF.

The chain couples TRBV11-3 to TRBJ2-3; 7 bases line up with TRBD2. Germline loops: CDR1 SGHNT, CDR2 YENEEA. The CDR3 length is 16 residues. V shed 0 bases, J shed 2 bases, and the junction held 5 bases outside the gene matches. This chain's CDR3 is CASSLDILANTDTQYF. CDR3 sequence (DNA): TGTGCCAGCAGCTTAGATATACTAGCGAACACAGATACGCAGTATTTT.

In nucleotides, the CDR3 is TGTGCCAGTAGTGCCGGGACAGGGAAGCAAGAGACCCAGTACTTC. Encoded protein: CASSAGTGKQETQYF. V and J are TRBV19 and TRBJ2-5; TRBD1 matches at 9 bases. CDR3 length: 15 residues. With 5 bases clipped from V and 2 bases from J, the junction kept 6 bases outside the gene matches. Germline values: CDR1 LNHDA, CDR2 SQIVND (reference sequence).

A few counts support this clonotype. This chain uses TRBV6-1 with TRBJ2-7; 7 bases agree with TRBD1. The CDR3 totals 16 residues. The junction had 10 bases not matched to a gene; V was cut back by 5 bases and J by 0 bases. CDR1 and CDR2 from the germline V gene are MNHNS and SASEGT. The CDR3 DNA follows: TGTGCCAGCAGTAGAACCGGGACAGCAGCCTCCTACGAGCAGTACGTC. Protein sequence: CASSRTGTAASYEQYV.

The V and J genes are TRBV19 and TRBJ2-2; maybe TRBD1 (5 bases). Trimming removed 5 bases from V and 2 bases from J, with 15 bases in between. Germline CDR1 LNHDA, CDR2 SQIVND (reference sequence). The CDR3 runs 16 residues. The CDR3 coding sequence is TGTGCCAGTAGTCCGGGTCAGGGAACCAACACCGGGGAGCTGTTTTTT. As protein: CASSPGQGTNTGELFF.

This chain uses TRBV10-3 with TRBJ2-1, with D unclear. The CDR3 spans 12 residues. The germline V gene has CDR1 ENHRY and CDR2 SYGVKD. V was shortened by 2 bases and J by 7 bases, with 6 bases between the two germline ends. CDR3 region: CAISEARNEQFF. The CDR3 DNA follows: TGTGCCATCAGTGAGGCGAGAAATGAGCAGTTCTTC.

The genes are TRBV2 and TRBJ2-1; TRBD2 matches 8 bases. V shed 7 bases, J shed 6 bases, and the junction held 5 bases outside the gene matches. The CDR3 consists of 13 residues. Germline-derived CDR1 and CDR2 are SNHLY and FYNNEI. In nucleotides, the CDR3 is TGTGCCAGCAACCAGCGGGGGAGCAATGAGCAGTTCTTC. It codes for CASNQRGSNEQFF.

This clonotype was found a few times. The rearrangement uses TRBV12-3 or TRBV12-4 and TRBJ1-6; 8 nucleotides agree with TRBD1. Trimming cost V 8 bases and J 4 bases; bases outside gene matches: 7. CDR3 length: 15 residues. The CDR3 DNA reads TGTGCCAGCTCCCAGACAGGGGTTTATAATTCACCCCTCCACTTT. Encoded protein: CASSQTGVYNSPLHF.

This clonotype showed up many times. This chain uses TRBV6-6 with TRBJ1-1, with unresolved D. Germline assignment: CDR1 MNHNY and CDR2 SVGAGI (reference sequence). V lost 6 bases to trimming and J lost 9 bases, with 14 bases between them. The CDR3 consists of 12 residues. As DNA, the CDR3 is TGTGCCAGCAGAGACAAGGCGAGGCAAGCTTTCTTT. As protein: CASRDKARQAFF.

This clonotype appeared a few times. The J gene is TRBJ1-4, the V gene TRBV18; D is possibly TRBD1 (5 bases). The CDR3 runs 15 residues. Per the germline V gene, CDR1 is KGHSH and CDR2 is LQKENI. V was shortened by 5 bases and J by 4 bases, with 14 bases between the two germline ends. CDR3 region: CASSSSRDLNEKLFF. The DNA for the CDR3 is TGTGCCAGCTCATCGTCCCGGGACCTTAATGAAAAACTGTTTTTT.